Listed below are T cell receptor beta chains from one sample, sequenced in a study of CD8 T cells in Susac syndrome. TCRdb processed the immunoSEQ multiplex PCR reads anew with MiXCR; each CDR3 protein has one entry. The sample has 250,000 to 350,000 distinct CDR3 sequences; roughly 85% are singletons. The material sequenced was CD8+ T cells from PBMCs. The receptors derive from a human donor with multiple sclerosis. Each CDR3 is given with its conserved first and last residue. Each record gives: V gene, clone size, J gene, CDR3 length, D gene, CDR3 protein, CDR3 DNA. D genes are given only for firm matches. Some rows mark clone size as missing; the rest say once, few, many or name a class of expanded clone.

v_gene: TRBV30
abundance: NA
j_gene: TRBJ1-1
len: 15
d_gene: TRBD1
CDR3aa: CAWSAAAGGSTEAFF
CDR3nt: TGTGCCTGGAGTGCGGCTGCAGGGGGGAGCACTGAAGCTTTCTTT

v_gene: TRBV10-1
abundance: NA
j_gene: TRBJ2-7
len: 14
d_gene: TRBD1
CDR3aa: CASSDDRDSYEQYF
CDR3nt: TGCGCCAGCAGCGACGACAGGGACTCCTACGAGCAGTACTTC

v_gene: TRBV2
abundance: NA
j_gene: TRBJ2-5
len: 14
d_gene: NA
CDR3aa: CASSAGQIQETQYF
CDR3nt: TGTGCCAGCAGTGCAGGGCAGATCCAAGAGACCCAGTACTTC

v_gene: TRBV4-1
abundance: NA
j_gene: TRBJ2-7
len: 15
d_gene: NA
CDR3aa: CASSLQGLDFYEQYF
CDR3nt: TGCGCCAGCAGCCTCCAGGGCCTTGACTTCTACGAGCAGTACTTC

v_gene: TRBV28
abundance: NA
j_gene: TRBJ1-5
len: 14
d_gene: TRBD1
CDR3aa: CASSDTGENQPQHF
CDR3nt: TGTGCCAGCAGTGACACAGGGGAAAATCAGCCCCAGCATTTT

v_gene: TRBV7-8
abundance: few
j_gene: TRBJ2-7
len: 16
d_gene: TRBD2
CDR3aa: CASSLARTSGSYEQYF
CDR3nt: TGTGCCAGCAGCTTAGCCCGGACTAGCGGTTCCTACGAGCAGTACTTC

v_gene: TRBV7-6
abundance: few
j_gene: TRBJ2-7
len: 13
d_gene: TRBD2
CDR3aa: CASSLLASGEQYF
CDR3nt: TGTGCCAGCAGCTTATTAGCTAGCGGAGAGCAGTACTTC

v_gene: TRBV20-1
abundance: NA
j_gene: TRBJ2-7
len: 20
d_gene: TRBD2
CDR3aa: CSARTPRRSLAGGPNYEQYF
CDR3nt: TGCAGTGCTAGAACCCCCAGGAGGTCTCTGGCGGGAGGTCCCAATTACGAGCAGTACTTC

v_gene: TRBV5-4
abundance: NA
j_gene: TRBJ1-4
len: 17
d_gene: NA
CDR3aa: CASSHPLRGGFREKLFF
CDR3nt: TGTGCCAGCAGCCATCCCCTCCGTGGAGGATTTCGGGAAAAACTGTTTTTT

v_gene: TRBV5-6
abundance: NA
j_gene: TRBJ1-1
len: 15
d_gene: TRBD1
CDR3aa: CASSHRGKGDTEAFF
CDR3nt: TGTGCCAGCAGCCACAGGGGAAAAGGGGACACTGAAGCTTTCTTT

v_gene: TRBV7-3
abundance: NA
j_gene: TRBJ2-3
len: 14
d_gene: TRBD2
CDR3aa: CASSEGLAPDTQYF
CDR3nt: TGTGCCAGCAGCGAAGGACTAGCTCCAGATACGCAGTATTTT

v_gene: TRBV27
abundance: NA
j_gene: TRBJ1-6
len: 15
d_gene: TRBD1
CDR3aa: CASSSRGPGNSPLHF
CDR3nt: TGTGCCAGCAGTTCCAGGGGGCCGGGGAATTCACCCCTCCACTTT

v_gene: TRBV7-6
abundance: NA
j_gene: TRBJ2-1
len: 16
d_gene: NA
CDR3aa: CASSQEIQHSYNEQFF
CDR3nt: TGTGCCAGCAGCCAGGAGATCCAACACTCCTACAATGAGCAGTTCTTC

v_gene: TRBV27
abundance: NA
j_gene: TRBJ2-7
len: 15
d_gene: NA
CDR3aa: CASSLSSYHSYEQYF
CDR3nt: TGTGCCAGCAGTTTATCGTCCTACCACTCCTACGAGCAGTACTTC

v_gene: TRBV27
abundance: NA
j_gene: TRBJ2-3
len: 16
d_gene: TRBD2
CDR3aa: CASSPWTSAHTDTQYF
CDR3nt: TGTGCCAGCAGTCCGTGGACTAGCGCCCACACAGATACGCAGTATTTT

v_gene: TRBV2
abundance: NA
j_gene: TRBJ1-3
len: 11
d_gene: NA
CDR3aa: CASSVPGRTYF
CDR3nt: TGTGCCAGCAGTGTCCCGGGGAGGACATATTTT

v_gene: TRBV6-5
abundance: NA
j_gene: TRBJ2-7
len: 13
d_gene: NA
CDR3aa: CASSYSRVNEQYF
CDR3nt: TGTGCCAGCAGTTACTCGAGAGTCAACGAGCAGTACTTC

v_gene: TRBV19
abundance: NA
j_gene: TRBJ1-5
len: 16
d_gene: NA
CDR3aa: CASSFIRDGFNQPQHF
CDR3nt: TGTGCCAGTAGTTTTATCCGGGACGGATTTAATCAGCCCCAGCATTTT

v_gene: TRBV4-2
abundance: NA
j_gene: TRBJ1-2
len: 19
d_gene: TRBD1
CDR3aa: CASSHPDRGGPNPNYGYTF
CDR3nt: TGTGCCAGCAGCCACCCGGACAGGGGTGGACCAAATCCTAACTATGGCTACACCTTC

v_gene: TRBV2
abundance: NA
j_gene: TRBJ2-1
len: 14
d_gene: TRBD2
CDR3aa: CASSDWGLVNEQFF
CDR3nt: TGTGCCAGCAGTGATTGGGGACTAGTCAATGAGCAGTTCTTC

v_gene: TRBV30
abundance: NA
j_gene: TRBJ2-5
len: 16
d_gene: TRBD1
CDR3aa: CAWSFPDRGPQETQYF
CDR3nt: TGTGCCTGGAGCTTTCCTGACAGGGGCCCCCAAGAGACCCAGTACTTC

v_gene: TRBV12-3/TRBV12-4
abundance: NA
j_gene: TRBJ2-7
len: 15
d_gene: TRBD2
CDR3aa: CASSSPGGAPYEQYF
CDR3nt: TGTGCCAGCAGTTCCCCGGGGGGGGCTCCCTACGAGCAGTACTTC

v_gene: TRBV13
abundance: NA
j_gene: TRBJ1-4
len: 14
d_gene: NA
CDR3aa: CASSLGANPWDLFF
CDR3nt: TGTGCCAGCAGCTTAGGAGCCAATCCGTGGGATCTGTTTTTT

v_gene: TRBV28
abundance: NA
j_gene: TRBJ2-3
len: 13
d_gene: NA
CDR3aa: CACTGGVALGQYF
CDR3nt: TGTGCCTGCACTGGCGGGGTGGCCCTAGGGCAGTATTTT

v_gene: TRBV9
abundance: few
j_gene: TRBJ1-2
len: 11
d_gene: NA
CDR3aa: CASSSRRGYTF
CDR3nt: TGTGCCAGCAGCTCTAGAAGGGGCTACACCTTC

v_gene: TRBV6-1
abundance: NA
j_gene: TRBJ2-3
len: 16
d_gene: TRBD2
CDR3aa: CASRPGLAGYTDTQYF
CDR3nt: TGTGCCAGCAGACCCGGACTAGCGGGATACACAGATACGCAGTATTTT

v_gene: TRBV7-2
abundance: NA
j_gene: TRBJ1-3
len: 16
d_gene: NA
CDR3aa: CASSPGRGGSGNTIYF
CDR3nt: TGTGCCAGCAGCCCTGGGAGGGGGGGCTCTGGAAACACCATATATTTT

v_gene: TRBV27
abundance: few
j_gene: TRBJ2-3
len: 14
d_gene: NA
CDR3aa: CASRGRAGTDTQYF
CDR3nt: TGTGCCAGCAGGGGCAGGGCGGGCACAGATACGCAGTATTTT

v_gene: TRBV7-8
abundance: NA
j_gene: TRBJ1-1
len: 16
d_gene: NA
CDR3aa: CASSLGRGGRNTEAFF
CDR3nt: TGTGCCAGCAGCTTAGGGAGGGGGGGGCGGAACACTGAAGCTTTCTTT

v_gene: TRBV6-2/TRBV6-3
abundance: few
j_gene: TRBJ1-2
len: 15
d_gene: TRBD1
CDR3aa: CASSYSRTGLYGYTF
CDR3nt: TGTGCCAGCAGTTACTCGAGGACAGGGCTTTATGGCTACACCTTC

v_gene: TRBV7-9
abundance: NA
j_gene: TRBJ2-7
len: 15
d_gene: TRBD1
CDR3aa: CASSLEGGQPYEQYF
CDR3nt: TGTGCCAGCAGCTTAGAAGGGGGCCAACCCTACGAGCAGTACTTC

v_gene: TRBV11-1
abundance: NA
j_gene: TRBJ2-7
len: 15
d_gene: NA
CDR3aa: CATQALEGYPYEQYF
CDR3nt: TGTGCCACTCAAGCCCTCGAGGGGTACCCCTACGAGCAGTACTTC

v_gene: TRBV27
abundance: NA
j_gene: TRBJ2-7
len: 15
d_gene: NA
CDR3aa: CASSLYARGSYEQYF
CDR3nt: TGTGCCAGCAGTTTATACGCCAGGGGCTCCTACGAGCAGTACTTC

v_gene: TRBV4-2
abundance: NA
j_gene: TRBJ2-1
len: 15
d_gene: NA
CDR3aa: CASSPAWLGNNEQFF
CDR3nt: TGTGCCAGCAGCCCTGCTTGGCTAGGTAACAATGAGCAGTTCTTC

v_gene: TRBV24-1
abundance: NA
j_gene: TRBJ2-5
len: 12
d_gene: NA
CDR3aa: CATSDVGETQYF
CDR3nt: TGTGCCACCAGTGATGTGGGTGAGACCCAGTACTTC

v_gene: TRBV6-6
abundance: NA
j_gene: TRBJ2-1
len: 16
d_gene: NA
CDR3aa: CASSYSNTGPYNEQFF
CDR3nt: TGTGCCAGCAGTTACTCGAATACGGGTCCTTACAATGAGCAGTTCTTC

v_gene: TRBV11-2
abundance: NA
j_gene: TRBJ2-1
len: 14
d_gene: NA
CDR3aa: CASRRQLNSNEQFF
CDR3nt: TGTGCCAGCCGGCGACAGCTGAATTCTAATGAGCAGTTCTTC

v_gene: TRBV29-1
abundance: NA
j_gene: TRBJ1-1
len: 14
d_gene: NA
CDR3aa: CSVVTTDRYTEAFF
CDR3nt: TGCAGCGTTGTAACAACGGACCGCTACACTGAAGCTTTCTTT

v_gene: TRBV5-1
abundance: once
j_gene: TRBJ2-3
len: 16
d_gene: NA
CDR3aa: CASSFRLEGFTDTQYF
CDR3nt: TGCGCCAGCAGCTTTCGACTAGAAGGTTTCACAGATACGCAGTATTTT

v_gene: TRBV27
abundance: NA
j_gene: TRBJ1-1
len: 15
d_gene: NA
CDR3aa: CASSRTGTPNTEAFF
CDR3nt: TGTGCCAGCAGTAGAACCGGGACACCGAACACTGAAGCTTTCTTT